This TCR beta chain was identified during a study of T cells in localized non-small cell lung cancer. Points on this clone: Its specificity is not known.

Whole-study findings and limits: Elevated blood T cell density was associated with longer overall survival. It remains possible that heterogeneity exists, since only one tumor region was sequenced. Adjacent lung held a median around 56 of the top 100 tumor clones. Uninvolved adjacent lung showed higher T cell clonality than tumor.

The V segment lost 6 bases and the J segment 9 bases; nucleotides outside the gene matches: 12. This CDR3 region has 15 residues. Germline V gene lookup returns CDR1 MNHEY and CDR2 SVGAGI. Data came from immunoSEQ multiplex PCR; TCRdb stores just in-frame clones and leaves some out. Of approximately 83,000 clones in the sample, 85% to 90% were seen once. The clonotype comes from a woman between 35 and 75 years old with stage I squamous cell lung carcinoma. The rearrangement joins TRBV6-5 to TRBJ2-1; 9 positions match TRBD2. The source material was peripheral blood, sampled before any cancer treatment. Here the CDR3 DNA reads TGTGCCAGCAGACCTCCGGGACTAGCAGGGGGTGAGCAGTTCTTC. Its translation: CASRPPGLAGGEQFF.